Below are 30 T cell receptor beta chains sequenced from a single sample in a study of beta chain features in type 1 diabetes. Since all of the isolated RNA was reverse transcribed, expressed TCRB transcripts were what got sequenced. Repertoires were generated with immunoSEQ multiplex PCR, while TCRdb's copy carries only in-frame clones and drops some. This sample carries around 300,000 clones, about 11% of them seen once, and the ten largest clones take about 0.014%. The specimen was naive CD4+ T cells from blood. Source of these receptors: a woman in her twenties or thirties in good health.

This clone came up a few times. The rearrangement links TRBV19 to TRBJ2-7; TRBD1 aligns across 8 bases. Germline CDR1 LNHDA, CDR2 SQIVND (reference sequence). The CDR3 totals 15 residues. With V trimmed by 2 bases and J by 4 bases, 7 bases remained unmatched. CDR3 DNA sequence: TGTGCCAGTAGTATACGGACAGGGCACCTTTACGAGCAGTACTTC. This encodes CASSIRTGHLYEQYF.

This clone was observed a few times. The V and J genes are TRBV5-1 and TRBJ1-2; tentative D call: TRBD1 (6 bases). The V gene lost 3 bases and the J gene lost 3 bases, with 15 bases spanning the gap. Germline CDR1 reads SGHRS; CDR2 reads YFSETQ. CDR3 length equals 15 residues. The CDR3 spells CASSSTTDSHYGYTF. The CDR3 nucleotides are TGCGCCAGCAGCTCAACGACGGACAGCCACTATGGCTACACCTTC.

This rearrangement joins TRBV7-9 to TRBJ1-1, with D unresolved. CDR3 length equals 10 residues. V was cut by 8 bases and J by 7 bases, with 8 bases left in between. Germline CDR1 reads SEHNR; CDR2 reads FQNEAQ (reference sequence). For the CDR3, the DNA is TGTGCCAGCTCACGGGGTGAAGCTTTCTTT. It encodes CASSRGEAFF.

The V and J genes are TRBV7-2 and TRBJ1-1, with D possibly being TRBD1 (5 bases). The CDR3 contains 13 residues. The V gene lost 3 bases and the J gene lost 5 bases, with 10 bases spanning the gap. Germline assignment: CDR1 SGHTA and CDR2 FQGNSA. The CDR3 DNA follows: TGTGCCAGCAGCTTTCAGGAGGGGACTGAAGCTTTCTTT. Protein product: CASSFQEGTEAFF.

This clone has just a few counts. The chain joins TRBV25-1 to TRBJ1-4, with D possibly matching TRBD1 (6 bases). CDR1 is MGHDK and CDR2 is SYGVNS in the germline V gene. Between the trimmed V and J ends, which lost 2 bases and 3 bases, there was a span of 10 bases. This CDR3 is 15 amino acids long. Written as DNA, the CDR3 is TGTGCCAGCAGTGAAACAGGGACACCTAATGAAAAACTGTTTTTT. Encoded protein: CASSETGTPNEKLFF.

This clone was seen a handful of times. Other DNA sequences within the sample encode an identical CDR3. The V call is TRBV6-5, the J call TRBJ2-7; D remains unclear. Germline V gives CDR1 MNHEY, CDR2 SVGAGI. The CDR3 consists of 11 residues. The V end lost 2 bases, the J end lost 3 bases, and 2 bases lay between the germline ends. The CDR3 nucleotides are TGTGCCAGCAGTTACCTCTACGAGCAGTACTTC. This codes for CASSYLYEQYF.

The gene calls are TRBV2 and TRBJ1-4, with a weak D call TRBD1 (6 bases). The CDR3 runs to 14 residues. Trimming removed 5 bases at V and 0 bases at J, with 7 bases between. Germline CDR1 SNHLY, CDR2 FYNNEI. The CDR3 loop is CASSRQATNEKLFF. The DNA for the CDR3 is TGTGCCAGCAGTCGACAGGCAACTAATGAAAAACTGTTTTTT.

The chain couples TRBV10-3 to TRBJ1-5; D not resolved. With 3 bases removed from V and 2 bases from J, the gap between germline ends came to 8 bases. Per the germline V gene, CDR1 is ENHRY and CDR2 is SYGVKD. The CDR3 contains 14 residues. CDR3 residues: CAISDRPRNQPQHF. CDR3 sequence (DNA): TGTGCCATCAGTGACAGGCCCCGCAATCAGCCCCAGCATTTT.

This clone showed up just a few times. This chain joins TRBV30 and TRBJ2-3; 9 bases are shared with TRBD2. Germline V CDR1 and CDR2: GTSNPN, SVGIG (reference sequence). The J segment lost 7 bases and the V segment lost 1 base, leaving 3 bases of the junction unmatched. This CDR3 region has 13 residues. CDR3 DNA: TGTGCCTGGAGTGGGGCGGGAGGGCATACGCAGTATTTT. It is translated as CAWSGAGGHTQYF.

This chain joins TRBV25-1 and TRBJ2-6; D is perhaps TRBD2 (5 bases). There are 15 residues in the CDR3. The germline V and J ends were trimmed by 4 bases and 3 bases, with 10 bases remaining between them. From germline, CDR1 is MGHDK and CDR2 SYGVNS. CDR3 in DNA: TGTGCCAGCAGTGCCGGGGTCGGTGGGGCCAACGTCCTGACTTTC. The encoded protein is CASSAGVGGANVLTF.

The sample holds a few counts of this clone. The V gene is TRBV9, the J gene TRBJ2-1; 7 bases align to TRBD2. Per the germline V gene, CDR1 is SGDLS and CDR2 is YYNGEE. The CDR3 has 16 residues. With V trimmed by 3 bases and J by 5 bases, 11 bases remained unmatched. In DNA, the CDR3 is TGTGCCAGCAGCGAATTAGCCGGCGGGAGAAACAATGAGCAGTTCTTC. Translating gives CASSELAGGRNNEQFF.

The rearrangement joins TRBV9 to TRBJ2-1; TRBD2 aligns across 11 bases. Unmatched junction bases numbered 2, after V lost 4 bases and J lost 5 bases. The CDR3 has 14 residues. In germline, CDR1 is SGDLS, CDR2 YYNGEE. Here the CDR3 reads CASSLAGGNNEQFF. The CDR3 DNA reads TGTGCCAGCAGCCTAGCGGGAGGAAACAATGAGCAGTTCTTC.

This clone has a handful of counts. The chain employs TRBV23-1 and TRBJ2-5; TRBD1 might be the D (5 bases). TRBV23-1 is assigned to the ORF class and has an uncertain function. CDR3 length equals 17 residues. Trimming cost V 5 bases and J 1 base, with 20 bases left between them. In DNA form, the CDR3 reads TGCGCCAGCAGTGAATATGCCGTGGACACTATCCAAGAGACCCAGTACTTC. Its translation is CASSEYAVDTIQETQYF.

V and J are TRBV28 and TRBJ1-2, with 8 positions matching TRBD1. Trimming at V came to 2 bases and at J to 4 bases, leaving 9 bases not matched to a gene. The CDR3 length is 16 residues. The germline V gene encodes CDR1 MDHEN and CDR2 SYDVKM. CDR3 in DNA: TGTGCCAGCAGTTTACCTCGACAGGGGATTACCTATGGCTACACCTTC. Protein sequence: CASSLPRQGITYGYTF.

This clone was counted a few times. The gene calls are TRBV6-5 and TRBJ2-1, with 8 bases lining up with TRBD1. The germline CDR1 and CDR2 sequences are MNHEY and SVGAGI. The CDR3 loop spans 14 amino acids. J was trimmed by 4 bases and V by 7 bases; bases with no gene match: 6. The CDR3 spells CASTPGGRYNEQFF. As DNA, the CDR3 is TGTGCCAGCACCCCAGGGGGCCGGTACAATGAGCAGTTCTTC.

V usage is TRBV6-4 and J usage is TRBJ2-5, with a possible D match to TRBD2 (6 bases). Deletions cut 6 bases from V and 1 base from J, with 12 bases between. From germline, CDR1 is MRHNA and CDR2 SNTAGT. CDR3 length: 14 amino acids. The CDR3 here is CASRAYGSQETQYF. The CDR3 DNA follows: TGTGCCAGCAGGGCCTACGGGAGCCAAGAGACCCAGTACTTC.

This clone was found a few times. The chain combines TRBV5-1 with TRBJ2-1; 8 nucleotides align to TRBD2. V gave up 0 bases and J gave up 9 bases; unmatched junction bases: 11. The CDR3 is 16 residues long. Looked up from germline, CDR1 is SGHRS and CDR2 is YFSETQ. In DNA, the CDR3 is TGCGCCAGCAGCTTGGTTTCGGGAGGGCCCCGCCGTGAGCAGTTCTTC. Amino acid sequence: CASSLVSGGPRREQFF.

J is TRBJ2-3 and V is TRBV27, with unresolved D. The CDR3 runs 14 residues. V was pared by 3 bases and J by 4 bases, with 11 bases between. Germline loops: CDR1 MNHEY, CDR2 SMNVEV (reference sequence). The CDR3 spells CASSFRVSADTQYF. For the CDR3, the DNA is TGTGCCAGCAGTTTTCGTGTATCGGCAGATACGCAGTATTTT.

This clone was seen a few times. The gene calls are TRBV7-9 and TRBJ1-3; D perhaps matches TRBD1 (6 bases). CDR3 size: 13 residues. Trimming took off 5 bases at V and 4 bases at J, with 9 bases between the two ends. Per the germline V gene, CDR1 is SEHNR and CDR2 is FQNEAQ (reference sequence). CDR3 sequence (DNA): TGTGCCAGCAGCCAGGACAGAGGAAACACCATATATTTT. Amino acids: CASSQDRGNTIYF.

The chain combines TRBV5-1 with TRBJ2-7, with D possibly TRBD2 on 6 matching bases. Trimming took off 3 bases at V and 0 bases at J, with 16 bases between the two ends. CDR1 and CDR2 from the germline V gene are SGHRS and YFSETQ. The CDR3 extends over 16 amino acids. CDR3 DNA: TGCGCCAGCAGCTACATTAGCGGAAGAAACTCCTACGAGCAGTACTTC. This encodes CASSYISGRNSYEQYF.

The chain uses TRBV18 and TRBJ2-1; 10 bases are shared with TRBD1. The trim removed 6 bases at V and 8 bases at J, leaving 16 bases unmatched. The CDR3 totals 17 residues. Germline-derived CDR1 and CDR2 are KGHSH and LQKENI. The CDR3 sequence: CASSQITGTGAGDEQFF. In nucleotides, the CDR3 is TGTGCCAGCTCTCAAATTACCGGGACAGGGGCCGGGGATGAGCAGTTCTTC.

At least ten counts were recorded for this clone. The chain uses TRBV7-2 and TRBJ2-2; D unclear. There are 14 residues in the CDR3. Germline V gene lookup returns CDR1 SGHTA and CDR2 FQGNSA. V shed 0 bases and J shed 1 base, with 3 bases lying between them. The CDR3 reads CASSLARNTGELFF. CDR3 coding DNA: TGTGCCAGCAGCTTAGCGCGGAACACCGGGGAGCTGTTTTTT.

This chain joins TRBV7-3 and TRBJ2-3, with 8 nucleotides matching TRBD2. The length of the CDR3 is 19 residues. CDR1 SGHTA and CDR2 FQGTGA come from the germline V gene. The J segment lost 5 bases and the V segment lost 4 bases, leaving 20 bases of the junction unmatched. The CDR3 here is CASSSSARGAGVNGDTQYF. Here the CDR3 DNA reads TGTGCCAGCAGCTCAAGCGCGCGCGGAGCGGGAGTAAACGGAGATACGCAGTATTTT. Together with reference TRBV7-3 and TRBJ2-3, the CDR3 gives the full variable domain: GAGVSQTPSNKVTEKGKYVELRCDPISGHTALYWYRQSLGQGPEFLIYFQGTGAADDSGLPNDRFFAVRPEGSVSTLKIQRTERGDSAVYLCASSSSARGAGVNGDTQYFGPGTRLTVL.

This clone was counted between two and nine times. Different DNA sequences within this sample yield the same CDR3. J is TRBJ2-7 and V is TRBV28; 8 positions match TRBD2. The germline V gene has CDR1 MDHEN and CDR2 SYDVKM. V gave up 2 bases and J gave up 0 bases; unmatched junction bases: 0. The CDR3 runs 14 residues. This CDR3 reads CASSLAGGSYEQYF. The DNA of the CDR3 is TGTGCCAGCAGTTTAGCGGGGGGCTCCTACGAGCAGTACTTC.

This clone has only a few counts. The chain links TRBV7-2 to TRBJ2-1; 8 bases align to TRBD2. Germline V lookup: CDR1 SGHTA, CDR2 FQGNSA. V was pared by 1 base and J by 4 bases, with 12 bases of the junction left unmatched. The CDR3 consists of 18 residues. CDR3 DNA sequence: TGTGCCAGCAGCTTAGGAAGGGGAGCGGGAGCTTTTTACAATGAGCAGTTCTTC. It yields the protein CASSLGRGAGAFYNEQFF.

This clone was counted only a few times. This chain connects TRBV11-1 to TRBJ2-1, with 9 bases lining up with TRBD2. The germline V gene encodes CDR1 SGHAT and CDR2 FQDESV (reference sequence). J was trimmed by 8 bases and V by 2 bases; bases with no gene match: 13. The CDR3 runs 17 residues. CDR3 bases: TGTGCCAGCAGCTTAATCGGGCGGGAGGGCCTTTCCGATGAGCAGTTCTTC. It codes for CASSLIGREGLSDEQFF.

CDR3 residues: CASKGQSDYGYTF. As DNA, the CDR3 is TGTGCCAGCAAAGGACAGAGTGACTATGGCTACACCTTC. This sequence joins TRBV7-2 and TRBJ1-2; D is possibly TRBD1 (6 bases). There are 13 residues in the CDR3. Trimming shortened V by 7 bases and J by 3 bases, and 12 bases separated the two germline ends. Germline CDR1 is SGHTA and CDR2 is FQGNSA. The complete variable domain, with remaining parts taken from reference TRBV7-2 and TRBJ1-2, reads GAGVSQSPSNKVTEKGKDVELRCDPISGHTALYWYRQSLGQGLEFLIYFQGNSAPDKSGLPSDRFSAERTGGSVSTLTIQRTQQEDSAVYLCASKGQSDYGYTFGSGTRLTVV.

The chain recombines TRBV29-1 with TRBJ2-5; TRBD2 matches 12 bases. CDR1 is SQVTM, CDR2 ANQGSEA, per germline. The CDR3 has 15 residues. V shed 7 bases, J shed 2 bases, and the junction held 8 bases outside the gene matches. The CDR3 nucleotides read TGCAGCGCGCGACTAGCGGGGGCTTTACAAGAGACCCAGTACTTC. It yields the protein CSARLAGALQETQYF.

The genes are TRBV18 and TRBJ1-1, with D perhaps TRBD1 (6 bases). Trimming removed 4 bases at V and 1 base at J, with 22 bases between. Germline V lookup: CDR1 KGHSH, CDR2 LQKENI. The CDR3 length is 18 residues. The CDR3 here is CASSRGTPSTQTNTEAFF. As DNA, the CDR3 is TGTGCCAGCTCACGAGGGACACCCTCTACCCAAACGAACACTGAAGCTTTCTTT.

The gene calls are TRBV18 and TRBJ2-1; TRBD2 is a possible D gene (6 bases). The CDR3 extends over 12 amino acids. The germline V and J ends were trimmed by 3 bases and 8 bases, with 8 bases remaining between them. Looked up from germline, CDR1 is KGHSH and CDR2 is LQKENI. The chain's CDR3 is CASSPSSDEQFF. CDR3 sequence (DNA): TGTGCCAGCTCACCGTCTAGCGATGAGCAGTTCTTC.